This entry lists 24 T cell receptor beta chains sequenced from one sample in a study of blood T cell repertoires in COVID-19. TCRdb keeps only in-frame clones here, not all; method: immunoSEQ multiplex PCR. The repertoire consists of 200,000 to 250,000 clones, with more than 85% occurring once and the leading ten covering about 7.1%. Sequenced sample: peripheral blood. These receptors all come from a woman aged 70-85 years with active or convalescent COVID-19.

This clone was observed a handful of times. V and J are TRBV6-5 and TRBJ2-2; D is perhaps TRBD1 (6 bases). Germline values: CDR1 MNHEY, CDR2 SVGAGI. The CDR3 extends over 15 amino acids. Trimming removed 2 bases from V and 1 base from J, with 8 bases in between. The CDR3 loop reads CASSYRTVNTGELFF. CDR3 sequence (DNA): TGTGCCAGCAGTTACAGGACAGTGAACACCGGGGAGCTGTTTTTT.

V gene TRBV18 combines with J gene TRBJ1-4, with D maybe TRBD1 (6 bases). Trimming removed 6 bases from V and 4 bases from J, with 18 bases in between. The CDR3 is 16 residues long. Germline values: CDR1 KGHSH, CDR2 LQKENI. Here the CDR3 DNA reads TGTGCCAGCTCTCCCCTGGTACAGGGATTTAATGAAAAACTGTTTTTT. Protein: CASSPLVQGFNEKLFF.

J is TRBJ1-5 and V is TRBV5-1, with D unclear. With 3 bases removed from V and 4 bases from J, the gap between germline ends came to 5 bases. The CDR3 is 12 residues long. The germline CDR1 and CDR2 sequences are SGHRS and YFSETQ. CDR3 sequence reads: CASSSVNQPQHF. For the CDR3, the DNA is TGCGCCAGCAGCTCCGTAAATCAGCCCCAGCATTTT.

This clone was seen a handful of times. The CDR3 sequence is CASLPTGGSDGYTF. CDR3 bases: TGTGCCAGCCTTCCTACAGGGGGCTCGGATGGCTACACCTTC. The chain combines TRBV27 with TRBJ1-2; TRBD1 agrees at 9 bases. The CDR3 spans 14 residues. V lost 8 bases, J lost 6 bases, and 10 bases stayed unmatched. Germline V lookup: CDR1 MNHEY, CDR2 SMNVEV (reference sequence).

CDR3 amino acids: CASSVPRSGANVLTF. The DNA for the CDR3 is TGTGCCAGCAGCGTGCCGCGCTCTGGGGCCAACGTCCTGACTTTC. V gene TRBV9 combines with J gene TRBJ2-6; D not certain. The length of the CDR3 is 15 residues. Germline V CDR1 and CDR2: SGDLS, YYNGEE. V gave up 2 bases and J gave up 0 bases, with 6 bases separating them.

V is TRBV7-9 and J is TRBJ1-4; D gene uncertain. This CDR3 contains 16 residues. Deletions cut 1 base from V and 5 bases from J, with 14 bases between. CDR1 is SEHNR, CDR2 FQNEAQ, per germline (reference sequence). This chain's CDR3 is CASSLDGTAGNEKLFF. CDR3 bases: TGTGCCAGCAGCTTAGATGGCACAGCGGGGAATGAAAAACTGTTTTTT.

The rearrangement uses TRBV7-8 and TRBJ2-1; D is perhaps TRBD2 (5 bases). The V and J ends lost 1 base and 7 bases respectively, with 14 bases between them. The CDR3 has 15 amino acids. Germline V gene lookup returns CDR1 SGHVS and CDR2 FQNEAQ. The CDR3 loop reads CASSLVRTRRNEQFF. CDR3 DNA: TGTGCCAGCAGCTTAGTCAGAACAAGGAGGAATGAGCAGTTCTTC.

This chain uses TRBV7-9 with TRBJ1-2; TRBD1 is a possible D gene (6 bases). Looked up from germline, CDR1 is SEHNR and CDR2 is FQNEAQ (reference sequence). The CDR3 covers 16 residues. Trimming pared 0 bases from V and 6 bases from J, leaving 17 bases between. The CDR3 DNA reads TGTGCCAGCAGCTTAGCCAGATTGACAGGCTCAGATGGCTACACCTTC. Translation: CASSLARLTGSDGYTF.

The rearrangement joins TRBV5-1 to TRBJ2-1, with D perhaps TRBD2 (5 bases). In germline, CDR1 is SGHRS, CDR2 YFSETQ. The CDR3 covers 16 residues. V was pared by 0 bases and J by 0 bases, with 10 bases between. The CDR3 DNA follows: TGCGCCAGCAGCTTGGATCCTAGCAGCTCCTACAATGAGCAGTTCTTC. It translates to CASSLDPSSSYNEQFF.

The V and J genes are TRBV4-1 and TRBJ1-2; 7 nucleotides line up with TRBD1. J lost 5 bases, V lost 4 bases, and 4 bases had no gene match. The CDR3 is 13 residues long. The germline V gene has CDR1 MGHRA and CDR2 YSYEKL. As DNA, the CDR3 is TGCGCCAGCAGCCCCCAGGGGGAGTATGGCTACACCTTC. It translates to CASSPQGEYGYTF.

V and J are TRBV19 and TRBJ1-6; unclear D gene. Germline values: CDR1 LNHDA, CDR2 SQIVND (reference sequence). This CDR3 is 16 amino acids long. Deletions cut 6 bases from V and 7 bases from J, with 19 bases between. The CDR3 DNA reads TGTGCCAGTAGCACCCCTGAGGGAGTCGGGAATTCACCCCTCCACTTT. Translated, it gives CASSTPEGVGNSPLHF.

This clone was observed a handful of times. The genes are TRBV7-2 and TRBJ2-5; 9 bases are shared with TRBD2. CDR3 size: 14 residues. CDR1 is SGHTA, CDR2 FQGNSA, per germline. V lost 5 bases to trimming and J lost 2 bases; unmatched junction nucleotides: 3. CDR3 residues: CASSLTSGQETQYF. The CDR3 region has the DNA TGTGCCAGCAGCCTGACTAGCGGACAAGAGACCCAGTACTTC.

The chain employs TRBV24-1 and TRBJ1-1, with 7 bases identical to TRBD1. There are 12 residues in the CDR3. Trimming cost V 5 bases and J 11 bases; bases outside gene matches: 7. The germline CDR1 and CDR2 sequences are KGHDR and SFDVKD. The CDR3 nucleotides read TGTGCCACCAGTGGCCCCGGGACAGTGGCTTTCTTT. This translates into CATSGPGTVAFF.

The J gene is TRBJ1-1, the V gene TRBV19; TRBD1 agrees at 9 bases. Germline CDR1 is LNHDA and CDR2 is SQIVND (reference sequence). J gave up 7 bases and V 3 bases, and 6 bases lay outside the gene matches. The CDR3 has 14 residues. In DNA, the CDR3 is TGTGCCAGTAGTATCACAGGGGGCATCGATGAAGCTTTCTTT. It codes for CASSITGGIDEAFF. Filled out from reference TRBV19 and TRBJ1-1, the complete variable domain reads DGGITQSPKYLFRKEGQNVTLSCEQNLNHDAMYWYRQDPGQGLRLIYYSQIVNDFQKGDIAEGYSVSREKKESFPLTVTSAQKNPTAFYLCASSITGGIDEAFFGQGTRLTVV.

This chain connects TRBV7-2 to TRBJ1-2; D is ambiguous. The germline V gene encodes CDR1 SGHTA and CDR2 FQGNSA. The CDR3 is 14 residues long. Trimming removed 2 bases at V and 4 bases at J, with 11 bases between. In DNA form, the CDR3 reads TGTGCCAGCAGCTTACTGGCCGAGGGCTATGGCTACACCTTC. Its protein product is CASSLLAEGYGYTF.

This chain's CDR3 is CASSYFYGQSGNTIYF. For the CDR3, the DNA is TGTGCCAGCAGTTACTTCTACGGACAGTCTGGAAACACCATATATTTT. The genes are TRBV6-5 and TRBJ1-3, with D maybe TRBD1 (6 bases). V was clipped by 1 base and J by 1 base, with 11 bases between them. Germline V gene lookup returns CDR1 MNHEY and CDR2 SVGAGI. The CDR3 has 16 amino acids.

The chain is built from TRBV2 and TRBJ1-1; 10 bases are a match to TRBD1. Germline V gene data show CDR1 as SNHLY and CDR2 as FYNNEI. The V segment lost 6 bases and the J segment 5 bases; nucleotides outside the gene matches: 9. The CDR3 is 15 amino acids. The CDR3 here is CASRARQGAETEAFF. The CDR3 DNA reads as TGTGCCAGCAGGGCCAGACAGGGGGCCGAAACTGAAGCTTTCTTT. Combining the CDR3 with reference TRBV2 and TRBJ1-1 gives the whole variable domain EPEVTQTPSHQVTQMGQEVILRCVPISNHLYFYWYRQILGQKVEFLVSFYNNEISEKSEIFDDQFSVERPDGSNFTLKIRSTKLEDSAMYFCASRARQGAETEAFFGQGTRLTVV.

The chain recombines TRBV9 with TRBJ1-1, with D unclear. The CDR3 sequence is 12 residues long. The germline V gene has CDR1 SGDLS and CDR2 YYNGEE. The V end was cut by 3 bases, the J end by 7 bases, with 10 bases between. The chain's CDR3 is CASSAREVEAFF. The DNA for the CDR3 is TGTGCCAGCAGCGCAAGAGAGGTTGAAGCTTTCTTT.

J is TRBJ2-5 and V is TRBV3-1 (or the pseudogene TRBV3-2); TRBD2 agrees at 9 bases. Germline V gene lookup returns CDR1 LGHDT and CDR2 YNNKEL (reference sequence). The length of the CDR3 is 16 residues. Trimming removed 1 base from V and 5 bases from J; junction bases left unmatched: 8. The CDR3 region is CASSQVGRGGQETQYF. CDR3 nucleotides: TGTGCCAGCAGCCAAGTTGGGCGGGGGGGCCAGGAGACCCAGTACTTC.

The J gene is TRBJ2-2, the V gene TRBV29-1; 8 bases align to TRBD1. This CDR3 is built from 14 residues. V shed 4 bases, J shed 0 bases, and the junction held 1 base outside the gene matches. The V gene's germline CDR1 is SQVTM and CDR2 ANQGSEA. This CDR3 is CSVVDRANTGELFF. The CDR3 DNA reads TGCAGCGTTGTGGACAGGGCGAACACCGGGGAGCTGTTTTTT.

This chain connects TRBV6-6 to TRBJ1-4, with D perhaps matching TRBD1 (6 bases). The germline CDR1 and CDR2 sequences are MNHNY and SVGAGI (reference sequence). The ends were cut back, 8 bases at V and 8 bases at J, with 18 bases in the middle. This CDR3 contains 14 residues. The CDR3 coding sequence is TGTGCCAGCTATACCGGGACAAGAGGGGAAAAACTGTTTTTT. This encodes CASYTGTRGEKLFF.

The chain recombines TRBV10-3 with TRBJ1-1; 9 bases map to TRBD1. The CDR3 length is 13 residues. Trimming cost V 5 bases and J 3 bases; bases outside gene matches: 1. Germline loops: CDR1 ENHRY, CDR2 SYGVKD. In nucleotides, the CDR3 is TGTGCCATCAGTAGGACAGGGGACACTGAAGCTTTCTTT. It yields the protein CAISRTGDTEAFF.

The chain employs TRBV11-2 and TRBJ1-4; possibly TRBD1 for D (5 bases). Germline-derived CDR1 and CDR2 are SGHAT and FQNNGV. V was trimmed by 6 bases and J by 5 bases, leaving 16 bases between them. The length of the CDR3 is 15 residues. DNA for the CDR3: TGTGCCAGCAGTTCAGCAGGGTCGAGAAATGAAAAACTGTTTTTT. This sequence encodes CASSSAGSRNEKLFF.

This clone was recorded only once. The chain recombines TRBV5-1 with TRBJ1-3; maybe TRBD1 (6 bases). The CDR3 covers 14 residues. Trimming removed 5 bases at V and 2 bases at J, with 11 bases between. Germline V gene sequence: CDR1 SGHRS, CDR2 YFSETQ. The chain's CDR3 is CASSQQGTGNTIYF. CDR3 DNA: TGCGCCAGCAGTCAACAGGGAACTGGAAACACCATATATTTT.